The next 24 T cell receptor beta chains were all read from a single sample in a study of control samples from healthy donors and cancer patients. Profiled with immunoSEQ multiplex PCR; TCRdb holds only in-frame clones, not every one. This table has 75,000 to 95,000 clones, roughly nine tenths appearing once. Sequenced sample: PBMCs. The receptors were gathered from a woman between 45 and 65 years old with colorectal cancer.

Only one count was recorded for this clone. The V and J genes are TRBV9 and TRBJ2-1; D ambiguous. V was pared by 1 base and J by 6 bases, with 8 bases between. The germline CDR1 and CDR2 sequences are SGDLS and YYNGEE. This CDR3 region has 13 residues. The CDR3 protein is CASSVSDSNEQFF. CDR3 nucleotides: TGTGCCAGCAGCGTATCGGATTCCAATGAGCAGTTCTTC.

V usage is TRBV5-6 and J usage is TRBJ2-3, with TRBD2 identical over 13 bases. J lost 3 bases, V lost 3 bases, and 7 bases had no gene match. From germline, CDR1 is SGHDT and CDR2 YYEEEE. This CDR3 region has 17 residues. CDR3 sequence: CASSSTSGGALTDTQYF. CDR3 in DNA: TGTGCCAGCAGCTCTACTAGCGGGGGGGCGTTGACAGATACGCAGTATTTT.

This clone was picked up one time. The chain couples TRBV24-1 to TRBJ2-3, with D perhaps TRBD1 or TRBD2 (6 bases each). Germline V lookup: CDR1 KGHDR, CDR2 SFDVKD. The CDR3 sequence is 12 residues long. V lost 2 bases and J lost 10, with 9 bases in between. The CDR3 loop is CATSDWGASQYF. The CDR3 bases are TGTGCCACCAGTGATTGGGGGGCTTCGCAGTATTTT.

The chain is built from TRBV7-2 and TRBJ2-4; TRBD2 is a possible D gene (7 bases). This CDR3 region has 15 residues. From germline, CDR1 is SGHTA and CDR2 FQGNSA. The ends were cut back, 6 bases at V and 7 bases at J, with 19 bases in the middle. CDR3 coding DNA: TGTGCCAGCAGTAAGGGGGGGGGAGGCGCGAACATTCAGTACTTC. The encoded protein is CASSKGGGGANIQYF.

The chain employs TRBV7-2 and TRBJ2-1; D unclear. The CDR3 is made up of 13 amino acids. Deletions cut 2 bases from V and 0 bases from J, with 2 bases between. CDR1 and CDR2 from the germline V gene are SGHTA and FQGNSA. CDR3 sequence (DNA): TGTGCCAGCAGCTTAACCTCCTACAATGAGCAGTTCTTC. The encoded protein is CASSLTSYNEQFF.

This clone was found once. The chain uses TRBV7-2 and TRBJ2-3; no clear D gene. Deletions cut 1 base from V and 2 bases from J, with 10 bases between. Germline loops: CDR1 SGHTA, CDR2 FQGNSA. The CDR3 contains 15 residues. CDR3 in amino acids: CASSLVGTFTDTQYF. The CDR3 DNA sequence: TGTGCCAGCAGCTTAGTCGGAACCTTCACAGATACGCAGTATTTT.

The chain recombines TRBV14 with TRBJ2-5, with a weak D call TRBD2 (6 bases). Germline values: CDR1 SGHDN, CDR2 FVKESK. The length of the CDR3 is 16 residues. V lost 4 bases to trimming and J lost 4 bases, with 19 bases between them. The DNA for the CDR3 is TGTGCCAGCAGCCTAAACGGCGGGGCCCGGGGAGAGACCCAGTACTTC. Translating it yields CASSLNGGARGETQYF.

V gene TRBV21-1 combines with J gene TRBJ2-7; TRBD1, the D gene given by the table, was not confirmed from the DNA. TRBV21-1 is marked as a pseudogene. CDR3 length equals 13 residues. This CDR3 reads CASSSMDRSGQYV. The CDR3 DNA reads as TGTGCCAGCAGCTCTATGGACAGGTCCGGGCAGTACGTC.

This clone appeared a single time. The chain recombines TRBV27 with TRBJ2-6; D unclear. This CDR3 has 17 amino acids. Germline V gene data show CDR1 as MNHEY and CDR2 as SMNVEV (reference sequence). V lost 4 bases and J 0 bases, leaving 13 bases between the germline ends. The CDR3 nucleotides read TGTGCCAGCAGTTCAAACCGCGATTTCTCTGGGGCCAACGTCCTGACTTTC. Its translation is CASSSNRDFSGANVLTF.

This chain links TRBV5-1 with TRBJ1-1; D not certain. The CDR3 is 14 amino acids. V was cut by 1 base and J by 1 base, with 8 bases left in between. Germline V gene data show CDR1 as SGHRS and CDR2 as YFSETQ. CDR3 amino acids: CASSLRTKNTEAFF. The DNA for the CDR3 is TGCGCCAGCAGCTTGCGGACGAAGAACACTGAAGCTTTCTTT.

V and J are TRBV13 and TRBJ2-6; D is possibly TRBD2 (5 bases). The CDR3 loop spans 16 amino acids. Germline-derived CDR1 and CDR2 are PRHDT and FYEKMQ (reference sequence). The V end was cut by 8 bases, the J end by 0 bases, with 14 bases between. CDR3 amino acids: CASGVASSSGANVLTF. CDR3 nucleotides: TGTGCCAGCGGGGTAGCGTCGAGCTCTGGGGCCAACGTCCTGACTTTC.

The rearrangement uses TRBV7-2 and TRBJ2-2; D not resolved. The CDR3 runs 14 residues. Trimming stripped 2 bases from V and 4 bases from J, with 8 bases between. The germline CDR1 and CDR2 sequences are SGHTA and FQGNSA. Here the CDR3 DNA reads TGTGCCAGCAGCTTAATAAGATCCACCGGGGAGCTGTTTTTT. Residues: CASSLIRSTGELFF.

The V call is TRBV5-1, the J call TRBJ2-6; tentatively, D is TRBD1 (5 bases). The CDR3 is made up of 16 amino acids. Trimming cost V 0 bases and J 2 bases, with 9 bases left between them. CDR1 is SGHRS and CDR2 is YFSETQ in the germline V gene. CDR3 bases: TGCGCCAGCAGCTTGGCCTTAGGGGCTGGGGCCAACGTCCTGACTTTC. It encodes CASSLALGAGANVLTF.

The chain combines TRBV6-4 with TRBJ2-2; the D is unclear. Per germline, CDR1 MRHNA and CDR2 SNTAGT. V dropped 8 bases and J dropped 4 bases, with 2 bases sitting between them. This CDR3 has 10 residues. This CDR3 is CASATGELFF. The CDR3 nucleotides read TGTGCCAGCGCCACCGGGGAGCTGTTTTTT.

The chain links TRBV5-6 to TRBJ1-4, with 9 bases lining up with TRBD1. Germline CDR1 SGHDT, CDR2 YYEEEE. The V segment lost 5 bases and the J segment 7 bases; nucleotides outside the gene matches: 9. CDR3 length equals 15 residues. This CDR3 is CASRNRGLVSEKLFF. The CDR3 DNA reads TGTGCCAGCAGAAACAGGGGGCTAGTTAGTGAAAAACTGTTTTTT.

The chain is built from TRBV12-3 or TRBV12-4 and TRBJ1-5; no clear D gene. The CDR3 has 13 residues. Trimming stripped 4 bases from V and 4 bases from J, with 8 bases between. The CDR3 region is CASSSQRNQPQHF. The CDR3 DNA reads TGTGCCAGCAGTTCACAGCGGAATCAGCCCCAGCATTTT.

The V call is TRBV6-2 or TRBV6-3, the J call TRBJ1-1; D gene unclear. CDR1 MNHEY and CDR2 SVGEGT come from the germline V gene. The CDR3 is 14 amino acids. Trimming took 4 bases from V and 3 from J, leaving 12 bases between them. Written as DNA, the CDR3 is TGTGCCAGCAGTTCATCTCGGGGTCACACTGAAGCTTTCTTT. Translating gives CASSSSRGHTEAFF.

The chain combines TRBV2 with TRBJ1-2, with 8 bases matching TRBD1. Germline lookup yields CDR1 SNHLY and CDR2 FYNNEI. This CDR3 spans 14 amino acids. With V trimmed by 2 bases and J by 5 bases, 4 bases remained unmatched. The CDR3 DNA reads TGTGCCAGCAGTGAACAGGGGGCCCGTTATGGCTACACCTTC. This codes for CASSEQGARYGYTF.

This chain links TRBV3-1 (or the pseudogene TRBV3-2) with TRBJ2-3; D unclear. The CDR3 is made up of 14 amino acids. CDR1 is LGHDT and CDR2 is YNNKEL in the germline V gene (reference sequence). Trimming removed 1 base from V and 8 bases from J, with 13 bases in between. In DNA form, the CDR3 reads TGTGCCAGCAGCCAAGCTGTGCAGTCCGGTACGCAGTATTTT. Encoded protein: CASSQAVQSGTQYF.

V usage is TRBV12-3 or TRBV12-4 and J usage is TRBJ2-5, with 12 bases fitting TRBD1. This CDR3 is 13 amino acids long. The J segment lost 5 bases and the V segment lost 6 bases, leaving 1 base of the junction unmatched. CDR3 DNA sequence: TGTGCCAGCAGGGGACAGGGGGCTGAGACCCAGTACTTC. The encoded protein is CASRGQGAETQYF.

V gene TRBV28 combines with J gene TRBJ1-4, with 10 bases fitting TRBD1. CDR1 MDHEN and CDR2 SYDVKM come from the germline V gene. The junction had 7 bases not matched to a gene; V was cut back by 6 bases and J by 6 bases. The CDR3 length is 15 residues. CDR3 loop: CASSRDRGYHEKLFF. The CDR3 DNA is TGTGCCAGCAGCCGGGACAGGGGTTATCATGAAAAACTGTTTTTT.

The rearrangement joins TRBV4-3 to TRBJ2-2; 11 nucleotides line up with TRBD1. The junction had 6 bases not matched to a gene; V was cut back by 2 bases and J by 7 bases. The germline V gene has CDR1 LGHNA and CDR2 YSLEER. The CDR3 consists of 16 residues. CDR3 protein: CASSQRTGGRSGELFF. CDR3 coding DNA: TGCGCCAGCAGCCAACGGACAGGGGGCCGGAGCGGGGAGCTGTTTTTT.

Of note for this clone: Other DNA sequences within the sample encode an identical CDR3. The J gene is TRBJ1-5, the V gene TRBV6-6; D is undetermined. Germline loops: CDR1 MNHNY, CDR2 SVGAGI (reference sequence). Trimming removed 6 bases from V and 3 bases from J, with 6 bases in between. The CDR3 runs to 12 residues. CDR3 sequence reads: CASSSPNQPQHF. The DNA for the CDR3 is TGTGCCAGCAGCTCTCCCAATCAGCCCCAGCATTTT.

This rearrangement joins TRBV29-1 to TRBJ1-2, with D perhaps TRBD1 (5 bases). The CDR3 is 12 amino acids. The germline gives CDR1 SQVTM, CDR2 ANQGSEA. The V end was cut by 6 bases, the J end by 3 bases, with 11 bases between. The CDR3 reads CSVETVDYGYTF. The CDR3 DNA reads TGCAGCGTCGAGACAGTGGACTATGGCTACACCTTC.